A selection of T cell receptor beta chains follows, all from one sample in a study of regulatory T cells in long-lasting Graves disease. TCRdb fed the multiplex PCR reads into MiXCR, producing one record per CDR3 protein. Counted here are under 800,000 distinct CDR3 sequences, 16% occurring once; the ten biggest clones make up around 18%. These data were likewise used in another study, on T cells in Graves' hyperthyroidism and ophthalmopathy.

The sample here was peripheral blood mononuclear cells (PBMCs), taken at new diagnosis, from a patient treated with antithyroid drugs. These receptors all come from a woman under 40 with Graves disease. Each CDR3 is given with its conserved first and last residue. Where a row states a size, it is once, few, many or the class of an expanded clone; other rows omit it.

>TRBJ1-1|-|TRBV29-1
CSVEGGVGAFF
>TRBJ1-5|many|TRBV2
CASSEGQSNQPQHF
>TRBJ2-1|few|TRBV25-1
CASSPGTATYNEQFF
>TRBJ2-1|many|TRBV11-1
CASSRGVYEQFF
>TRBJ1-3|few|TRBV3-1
CASSQSLKTLSGNTIYF
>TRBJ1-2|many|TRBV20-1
CSGGVRDGYTF
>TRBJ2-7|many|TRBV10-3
CAIGRTQGISTGEQYF
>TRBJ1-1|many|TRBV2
CASPRVFDGTEAFF
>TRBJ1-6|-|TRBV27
CASRIPRSYNSPLHF
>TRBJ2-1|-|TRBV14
CASSQDGRAEQFF
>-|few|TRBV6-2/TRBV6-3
CASSYSPGDSHQETQYF
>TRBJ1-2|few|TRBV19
CASSSPGGYSKGYTF
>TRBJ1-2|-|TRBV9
CASSGGTGNSYYGYTF
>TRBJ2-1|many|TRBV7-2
CASSLRYGPAQVEQFF
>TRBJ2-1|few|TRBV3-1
CASSQSDRGQNNEQFF
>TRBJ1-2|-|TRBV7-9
CASSLGETGNYGYTF
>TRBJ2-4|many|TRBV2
CASSEQGSRIQYF
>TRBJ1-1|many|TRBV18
CASSPLSANTEAFF
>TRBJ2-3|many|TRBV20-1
CSAPPGLASDTQYF
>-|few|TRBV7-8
CASSLGQPWGTQYF
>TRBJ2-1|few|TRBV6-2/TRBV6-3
CASSYQGLAGSNEQFF
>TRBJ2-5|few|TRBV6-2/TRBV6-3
CASSYEGGHGGTQYF
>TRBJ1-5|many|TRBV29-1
CSVGVTGGNQPQHF
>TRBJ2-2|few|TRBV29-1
CSVVLGPSNTGELFF
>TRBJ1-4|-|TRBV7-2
CASSLRGGKATNEKLFF
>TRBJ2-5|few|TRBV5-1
CASSLRNGVETQYF
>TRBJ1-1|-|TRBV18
CASSPPGGGWNTEAFF
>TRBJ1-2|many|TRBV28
CASSLGWVAEFTF
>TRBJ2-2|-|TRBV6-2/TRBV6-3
CASSYYLGSGTGELFF
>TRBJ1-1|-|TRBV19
CASSIAGVPNTEAFF
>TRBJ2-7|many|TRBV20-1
CSAREVGAPYEQYF
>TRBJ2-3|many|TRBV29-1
CSVSVGASTDTQYF
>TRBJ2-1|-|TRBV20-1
CSAREGAMNEQFF
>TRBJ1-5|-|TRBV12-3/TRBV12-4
CASSYGQGALYSNQPQHF
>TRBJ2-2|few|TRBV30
CAWSEAGNTGELFF
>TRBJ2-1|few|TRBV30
CAWCVDGLPYNEQFF
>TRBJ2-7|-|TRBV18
CASSQLTGTATYEQYF